This T cell receptor (beta chain) was profiled in a study of technical replicates of blood from a few donors. The germline CDR1 and CDR2 sequences are LNHDA and SQIVND (reference sequence). The ends lost 1 base at V and 2 bases at J; junction bases unmatched: 0. This CDR3 has 15 residues. This clone was detected a few times. Here immunoSEQ multiplex PCR was the method, and the copy in TCRdb shows in-frame clones only, minus some. The profile covers tens of thousands of clones, with around 87% appearing a single time and 5.2% taken by the ten largest. The material sequenced was PBMCs. This sequence originates from a human donor in good health. Some clones in this sample may be carry-over from other donors' samples. V usage is TRBV19 and J usage is TRBJ1-5; 9 bases match TRBD1. CDR3 DNA: TGTGCCAGTAGTATAGGGACAGGGGGCAATCAGCCCCAGCATTTT. Its translation is CASSIGTGGNQPQHF.